These T cell receptor beta chains were read from a single sample in a study of blood T cell repertoires in COVID-19. Produced via immunoSEQ multiplex PCR; TCRdb's table is partial and in-frame only. The repertoire holds around 300,000 clones, more than 70% seen once, with 2.5% to 3% in the top ten. The specimen sequenced was peripheral blood. The receptors originated from a young man with active or convalescent COVID-19. Both conserved end residues are part of each CDR3. A D gene is named only where the DNA matches it firmly. Size values are once, few and many counts, or a class for expanded clones, and some rows have none.

>TRBJ1-2|TRBV29-1|-|-
TGCAGCCCATGGACACGAAGCACCCCCCCACGCTTC
CSPWTRSTPPRF
>TRBJ1-4|TRBV27|-|-
TGTGCCAGCTCCAGGGGTCTCTTAACAACTAATGAAAAACTGTTTTTT
CASSRGLLTTNEKLFF
>TRBJ1-3|TRBV7-2|-|-
TGTGCCAGCAGCTTTGCAGGGAAGGAAAACACCATATATTTT
CASSFAGKENTIYF
>TRBJ2-3|TRBV14|-|TRBD2
TGTGCCAGCAGCCAAGATTGGGTGAACGGGACTAGCGCGGATACGCAGTATTTT
CASSQDWVNGTSADTQYF
>TRBJ1-1|TRBV12-3/TRBV12-4|-|TRBD1
TGTGCCAGCAGTCTACAGGGGGACACTGAAGCTTTCTTT
CASSLQGDTEAFF
>TRBJ2-3|TRBV28|-|-
TGTGCCAGCAGTTTAGACTCGCAAGATACGCAGTATTTT
CASSLDSQDTQYF
>TRBJ1-1|TRBV10-2|once|-
TGCGCCAGCACCCCACGGGGGGACACTGAAGCTTTCTTT
CASTPRGDTEAFF
>TRBJ1-4|TRBV6-6|few|-
TGTGCCAGCAGTCCTTATAATGAAAAACTGTTTTTT
CASSPYNEKLFF
>TRBJ2-2|TRBV11-3|few|-
TGTGCCACCATGGTACCGGGCACCGGGGAGCTGTTTTTT
CATMVPGTGELFF
>TRBJ2-7|TRBV20-1|-|-
TGCAGTGCCCGCAGTAACTACGAGCAGTACTTC
CSARSNYEQYF
>TRBJ2-7|TRBV7-6|-|TRBD2
TGTGCCAGCAGCTTAGGATCTAGCGGGCTGTACGAGCAGTACTTC
CASSLGSSGLYEQYF
>TRBJ2-5|TRBV15|-|TRBD1
TGTGCCACCAGCGGGGGTCGGGGGACAGGGGAGGAGACCCAGTACTTC
CATSGGRGTGEETQYF
>TRBJ1-2|TRBV12-3/TRBV12-4|few|TRBD1
TGTGCCAGCAGTTTATTCCCAGGGGGCGGCTACACCTTC
CASSLFPGGGYTF
>TRBJ2-1|TRBV27|-|-
TGTTTGACCCACCGAACCGGCGGCTCCTACAATGAGCAGTTCTTC
CLTHRTGGSYNEQFF